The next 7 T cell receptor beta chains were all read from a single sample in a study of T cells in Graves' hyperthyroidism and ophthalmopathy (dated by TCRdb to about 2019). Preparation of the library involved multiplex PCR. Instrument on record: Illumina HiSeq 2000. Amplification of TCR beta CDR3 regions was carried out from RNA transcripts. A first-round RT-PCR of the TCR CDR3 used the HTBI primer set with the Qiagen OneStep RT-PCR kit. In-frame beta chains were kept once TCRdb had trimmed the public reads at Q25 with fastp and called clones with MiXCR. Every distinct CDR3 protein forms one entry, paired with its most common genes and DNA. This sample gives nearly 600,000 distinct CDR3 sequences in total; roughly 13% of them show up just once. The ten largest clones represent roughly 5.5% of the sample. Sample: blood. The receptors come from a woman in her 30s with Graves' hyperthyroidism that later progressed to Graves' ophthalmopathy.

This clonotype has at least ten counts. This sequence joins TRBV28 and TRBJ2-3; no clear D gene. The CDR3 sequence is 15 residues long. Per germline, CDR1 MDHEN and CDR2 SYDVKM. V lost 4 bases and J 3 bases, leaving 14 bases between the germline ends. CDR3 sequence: CASSSPPSLTDTQYF. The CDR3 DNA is TGTGCCAGCAGTTCGCCCCCAAGCCTGACAGATACGCAGTATTTT.

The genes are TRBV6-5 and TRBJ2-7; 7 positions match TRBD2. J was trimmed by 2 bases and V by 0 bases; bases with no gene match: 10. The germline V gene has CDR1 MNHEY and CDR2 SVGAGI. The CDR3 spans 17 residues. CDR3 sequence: CASSYSQRLAATYEQYF. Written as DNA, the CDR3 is TGTGCCAGCAGTTACTCCCAGCGGCTAGCGGCCACCTACGAGCAGTACTTC.

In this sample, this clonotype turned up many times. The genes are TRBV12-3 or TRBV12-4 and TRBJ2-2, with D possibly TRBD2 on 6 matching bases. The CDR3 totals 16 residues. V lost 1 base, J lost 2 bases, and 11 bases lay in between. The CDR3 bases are TGTGCCAGCAGTTTAGTCGTACTAGCTAACACCGGGGAGCTGTTTTTT. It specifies CASSLVVLANTGELFF.

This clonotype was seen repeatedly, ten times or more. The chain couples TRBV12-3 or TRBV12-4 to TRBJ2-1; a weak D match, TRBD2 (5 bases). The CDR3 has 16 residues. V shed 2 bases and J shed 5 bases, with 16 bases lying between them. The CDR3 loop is CASSLYGGYPHNEQFF. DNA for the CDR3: TGTGCCAGCAGTTTATATGGCGGGTACCCCCACAATGAGCAGTTCTTC.

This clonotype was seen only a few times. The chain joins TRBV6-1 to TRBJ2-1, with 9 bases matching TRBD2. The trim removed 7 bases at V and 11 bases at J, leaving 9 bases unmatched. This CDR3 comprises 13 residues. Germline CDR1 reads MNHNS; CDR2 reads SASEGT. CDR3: CASKRTSADQQFF. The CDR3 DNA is TGTGCCAGCAAACGGACTAGCGCGGACCAGCAGTTCTTC.

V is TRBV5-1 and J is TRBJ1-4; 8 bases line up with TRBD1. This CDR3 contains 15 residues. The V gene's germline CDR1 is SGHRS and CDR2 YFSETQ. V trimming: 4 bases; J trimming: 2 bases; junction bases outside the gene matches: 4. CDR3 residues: CASSVSGGTNEKLFF. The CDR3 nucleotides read TGCGCCAGCAGCGTTTCAGGGGGCACTAATGAAAAACTGTTTTTT.

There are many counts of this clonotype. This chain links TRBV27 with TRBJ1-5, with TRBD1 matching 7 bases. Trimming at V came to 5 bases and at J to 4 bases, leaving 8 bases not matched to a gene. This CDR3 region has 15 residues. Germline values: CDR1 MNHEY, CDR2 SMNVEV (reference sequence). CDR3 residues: CASSPDKTGNQPQHF. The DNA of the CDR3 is TGTGCCAGCAGTCCAGACAAGACAGGGAATCAGCCCCAGCATTTT.